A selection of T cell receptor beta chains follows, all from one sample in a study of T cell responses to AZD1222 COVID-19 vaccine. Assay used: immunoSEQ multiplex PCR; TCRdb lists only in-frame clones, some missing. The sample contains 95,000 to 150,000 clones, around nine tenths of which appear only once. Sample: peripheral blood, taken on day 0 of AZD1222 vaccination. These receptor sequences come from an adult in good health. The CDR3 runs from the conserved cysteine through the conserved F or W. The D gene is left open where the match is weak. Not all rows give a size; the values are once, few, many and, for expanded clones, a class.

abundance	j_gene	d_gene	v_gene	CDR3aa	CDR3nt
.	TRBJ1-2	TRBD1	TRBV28	CASRAGQGGYGYTF	TGTGCCAGCAGAGCAGGACAGGGAGGTTACGGCTACACCTTC
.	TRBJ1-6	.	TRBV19	CASTSSMSYNSPLHF	TGTGCCAGTACGTCGTCTATGTCCTATAATTCACCCCTCCACTTT
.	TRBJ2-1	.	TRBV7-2	CASSLDLLASLEQFF	TGTGCCAGCAGCTTAGATTTACTAGCCAGTTTGGAGCAGTTCTTC
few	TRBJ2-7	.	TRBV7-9	CASSSTSNEQYF	TGTGCCAGCAGCTCAACTAGCAACGAGCAGTACTTC
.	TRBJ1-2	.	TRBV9	CASSVDLQGNYGYTF	TGTGCCAGCAGCGTCGATCTACAGGGTAACTATGGCTACACCTTC
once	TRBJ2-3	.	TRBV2	CASRVEQSTDTQYF	TGTGCCAGCAGAGTGGAACAGAGCACAGATACGCAGTATTTT
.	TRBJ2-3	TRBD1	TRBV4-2	CASSQELTGGVADTQYF	TGTGCCAGCAGCCAAGAGTTAACAGGGGGCGTAGCAGATACGCAGTATTTT
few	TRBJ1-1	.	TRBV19	CASKRMNTEAFF	TGTGCCAGTAAACGGATGAACACTGAAGCTTTCTTT
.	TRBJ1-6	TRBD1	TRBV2	CASSGPGTAYNSPLHF	TGTGCCAGCAGTGGTCCCGGGACAGCGTATAATTCACCCCTCCACTTT
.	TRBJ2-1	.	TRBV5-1	CASSLIRDNPRHNEQFF	TGCGCCAGCAGCTTGATCCGGGACAACCCTCGCCACAATGAGCAGTTCTTC
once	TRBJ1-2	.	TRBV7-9	CASSSQIPVPGHLNYGYTF	TGTGCCAGCAGCTCTCAAATCCCGGTTCCGGGACACCTTAACTATGGCTACACCTTC
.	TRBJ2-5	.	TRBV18	CASSSTSGETQYF	TGTGCCAGCTCGTCGACTTCCGGAGAGACCCAGTACTTC
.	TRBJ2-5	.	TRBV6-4	CASSPMGGAGETQYF	TGTGCCAGCAGTCCCATGGGCGGAGCAGGAGAGACCCAGTACTTC
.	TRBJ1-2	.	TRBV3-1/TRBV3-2	CASSQDQRGAGAILLGYTF	TGTGCCAGCAGCCAAGATCAAAGGGGGGCGGGGGCGATCCTCCTTGGCTACACCTTC
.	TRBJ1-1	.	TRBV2	CASSAQGNTEAFF	TGTGCCAGCAGTGCTCAGGGGAACACTGAAGCTTTCTTT
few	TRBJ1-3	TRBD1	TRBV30	CAWREDRERNTIYF	TGTGCCTGGAGGGAGGACAGGGAGCGAAACACCATATATTTT
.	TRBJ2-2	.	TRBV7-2	CASSLAKSGELFF	TGTGCCAGCAGCTTAGCGAAGTCCGGGGAGCTGTTTTTT
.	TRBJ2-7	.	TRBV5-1	CASSLDGLYEQYF	TGCGCCAGCAGCTTGGACGGCCTCTACGAGCAGTACTTC
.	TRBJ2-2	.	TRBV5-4	CASSPGDRTNTGELFF	TGTGCCAGCAGCCCGGGGGACAGAACGAACACCGGGGAGCTGTTTTTT
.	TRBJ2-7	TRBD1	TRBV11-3	CASSLQGESYEQYF	TGTGCCAGCAGCCTACAGGGGGAGAGTTACGAGCAGTACTTC
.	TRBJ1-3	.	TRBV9	CASSVAPHSGNTIYF	TGTGCCAGCAGCGTAGCACCCCATTCTGGAAACACCATATATTTT
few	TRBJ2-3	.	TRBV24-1	CATSDTASQGNTDTQYF	TGTGCCACCAGTGATACCGCCTCGCAGGGGAACACAGATACGCAGTATTTT
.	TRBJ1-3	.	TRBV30	CAWSVQRTAGNTIYF	TGTGCCTGGAGCGTTCAAAGGACAGCTGGAAACACCATATATTTT
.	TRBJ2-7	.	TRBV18	CASSITGTPTYEQYF	TGTGCCAGCTCCATCACCGGGACCCCGACCTACGAGCAGTACTTC
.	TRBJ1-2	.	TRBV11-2	CASSTLWPNYGYTF	TGTGCCAGCAGCACATTGTGGCCTAACTATGGCTACACCTTC
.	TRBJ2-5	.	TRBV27	CASSFGPQETQYF	TGTGCCAGCAGTTTTGGGCCCCAAGAGACCCAGTACTTC
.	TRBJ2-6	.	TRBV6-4	CASSDPATGANVLTF	TGTGCCAGCAGTGACCCGGCCACTGGGGCCAACGTCCTGACTTTC
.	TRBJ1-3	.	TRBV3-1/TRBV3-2	CASSKRDSWSSGNTIYF	TGTGCCAGCAGCAAGAGGGATTCTTGGTCCTCTGGAAACACCATATATTTT
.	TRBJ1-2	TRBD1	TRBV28	CASSLLAGTGEGYTF	TGTGCCAGCAGTTTATTGGCGGGGACAGGGGAGGGCTACACCTTC
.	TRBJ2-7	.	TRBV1	CTSSHHPGLVTYEQYF	TGCACCAGCAGCCATCACCCGGGACTAGTAACCTACGAGCAGTACTTC
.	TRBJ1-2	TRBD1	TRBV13	CASSRGGGTGGINGYGYTF	TGTGCCAGCAGCCGGGGAGGAGGGACAGGGGGCATTAATGGCTATGGCTACACCTTC
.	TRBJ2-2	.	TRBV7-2	CASSLDNPGVGGELFF	TGTGCCAGCAGCTTAGACAACCCGGGGGTTGGGGGGGAGCTGTTTTTT
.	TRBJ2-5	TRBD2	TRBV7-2	CASSLAVWTSGGAVSQYF	TGTGCCAGCAGCTTAGCGGTCTGGACTAGCGGGGGCGCGGTTTCCCAGTACTTC
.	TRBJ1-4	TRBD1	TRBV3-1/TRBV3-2	CASSQTPGGSWTNQNEKLFF	TGTGCCAGCAGCCAGACTCCAGGGGGCTCGTGGACAAACCAGAATGAAAAACTGTTTTTT
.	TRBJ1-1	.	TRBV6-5	CASSPRGGGYFKAFF	TGTGCCAGCAGTCCTAGGGGGGGCGGATACTTTAAAGCTTTCTTT
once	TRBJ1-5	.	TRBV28	CASSFSPSGSPGWTDSNQPQHF	TGTGCCAGCAGTTTTAGCCCATCCGGGTCCCCAGGCTGGACAGATTCCAATCAGCCCCAGCATTTT
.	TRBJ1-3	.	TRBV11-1	CASSASGNTIYF	TGTGCCAGCAGCGCCTCGGGAAACACCATATATTTT
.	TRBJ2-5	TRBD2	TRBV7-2	CASSSVSLAGGRQETQYF	TGTGCCAGCAGCTCAGTAAGTCTAGCGGGAGGTCGGCAAGAGACCCAGTACTTC
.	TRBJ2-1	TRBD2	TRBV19	CATQRDPLDNEQFF	TGTGCCACCCAGCGGGATCCCCTGGACAATGAGCAGTTCTTC
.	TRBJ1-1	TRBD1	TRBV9	CASSPDRGNTEAFF	TGTGCCAGCAGCCCGGACAGGGGCAACACTGAAGCTTTCTTT
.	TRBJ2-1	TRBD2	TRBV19	CASSITSGRTEQFF	TGTGCCAGTAGTATCACTAGCGGGAGGACTGAGCAGTTCTTC
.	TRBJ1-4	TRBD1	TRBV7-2	CASSPDRGANEKLFF	TGTGCCAGCAGCCCAGACAGGGGGGCGAATGAAAAACTGTTTTTT
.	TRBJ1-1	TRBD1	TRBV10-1	CASTDRQAFF	TGCGCCAGCACGGACAGGCAAGCTTTCTTT
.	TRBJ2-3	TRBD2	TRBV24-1	CATSDPPGLAGFTDTQYF	TGTGCCACCAGTGACCCACCGGGACTAGCGGGATTCACAGATACGCAGTATTTT
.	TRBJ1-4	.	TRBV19	CATQQTGEGEKLFF	TGTGCCACCCAACAGACGGGGGAGGGAGAAAAACTGTTTTTT
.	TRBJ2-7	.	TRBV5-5	CASSLGDGRYEQYF	TGTGCCAGCAGCTTGGGGGACGGGCGATACGAGCAGTACTTC
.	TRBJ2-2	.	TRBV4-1	CASSQPNTGELFF	TGCGCCAGCAGCCAGCCTAACACCGGGGAGCTGTTTTTT
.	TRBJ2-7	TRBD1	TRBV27	CASRRGQPYEQYF	TGTGCCAGCAGGAGGGGACAGCCATACGAGCAGTACTTC
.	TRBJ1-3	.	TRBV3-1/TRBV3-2	CASSLTGGRHTIYF	TGTGCCAGCAGCCTTACTGGGGGCAGGCACACCATATATTTT
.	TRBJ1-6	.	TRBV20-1	CSASFGANSPLHF	TGCAGTGCTAGTTTCGGAGCCAATTCACCCCTCCACTTT